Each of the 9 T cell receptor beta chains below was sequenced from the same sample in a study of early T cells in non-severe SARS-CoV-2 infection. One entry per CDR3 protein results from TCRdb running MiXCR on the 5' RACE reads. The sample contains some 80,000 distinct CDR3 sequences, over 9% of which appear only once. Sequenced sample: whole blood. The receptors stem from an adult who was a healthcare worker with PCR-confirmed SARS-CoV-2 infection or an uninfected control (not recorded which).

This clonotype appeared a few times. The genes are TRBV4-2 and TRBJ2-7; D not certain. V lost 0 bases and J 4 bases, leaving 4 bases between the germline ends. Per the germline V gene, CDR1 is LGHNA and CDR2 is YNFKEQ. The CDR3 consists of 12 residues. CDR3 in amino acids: CASSQERYEQYF. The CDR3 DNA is TGTGCCAGCAGCCAAGAGAGGTACGAGCAGTACTTC.

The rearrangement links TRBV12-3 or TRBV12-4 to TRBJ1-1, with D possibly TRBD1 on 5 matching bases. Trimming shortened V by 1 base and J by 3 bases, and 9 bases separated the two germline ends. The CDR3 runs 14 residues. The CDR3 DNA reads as TGTGCCAGCAGTTTAGAATGGGGGGACACTGAAGCTTTCTTT. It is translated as CASSLEWGDTEAFF.

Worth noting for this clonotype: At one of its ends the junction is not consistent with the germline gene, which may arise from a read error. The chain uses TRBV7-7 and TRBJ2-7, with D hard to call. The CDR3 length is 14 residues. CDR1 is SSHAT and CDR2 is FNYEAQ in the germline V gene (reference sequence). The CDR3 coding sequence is TGTGCTAGCAGCCCCGGACCGAACTCGGGCGAGCAGTACTTC. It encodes CASSPGPNSGEQYF.

This CDR3 is CSVEDRTSGRGNEQFF. CDR3 in DNA: TGCAGCGTTGAAGACAGGACTAGCGGGAGAGGAAATGAGCAGTTCTTC. The V and J genes are TRBV29-1 and TRBJ2-1; 13 positions match TRBD2. This CDR3 has 16 residues. CDR1 SQVTM and CDR2 ANQGSEA come from the germline V gene. J lost 7 bases, V lost 0 bases, and 6 bases had no gene match.

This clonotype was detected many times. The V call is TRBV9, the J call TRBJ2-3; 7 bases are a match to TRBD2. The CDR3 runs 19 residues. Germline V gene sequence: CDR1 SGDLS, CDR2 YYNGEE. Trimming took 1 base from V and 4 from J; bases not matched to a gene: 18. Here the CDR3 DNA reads TGTGCCAGCAGCGTAAACAGCGGGGAGAGTTTCGAACCGTCAGATACGCAGTATTTT. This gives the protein CASSVNSGESFEPSDTQYF.

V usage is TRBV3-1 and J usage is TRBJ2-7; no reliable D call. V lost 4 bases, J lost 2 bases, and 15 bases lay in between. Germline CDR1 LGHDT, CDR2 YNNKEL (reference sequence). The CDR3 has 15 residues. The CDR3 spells CASSPSASGTYEQYF. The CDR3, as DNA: TGTGCCAGCAGCCCCTCGGCCTCAGGAACCTACGAGCAGTACTTC.

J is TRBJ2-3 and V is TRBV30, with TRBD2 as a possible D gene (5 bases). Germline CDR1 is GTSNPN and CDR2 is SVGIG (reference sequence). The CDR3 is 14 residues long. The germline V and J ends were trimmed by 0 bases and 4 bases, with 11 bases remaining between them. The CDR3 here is CAWSVPSTPDTQYF. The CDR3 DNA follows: TGTGCCTGGAGTGTACCTAGCACCCCAGATACGCAGTATTTT.

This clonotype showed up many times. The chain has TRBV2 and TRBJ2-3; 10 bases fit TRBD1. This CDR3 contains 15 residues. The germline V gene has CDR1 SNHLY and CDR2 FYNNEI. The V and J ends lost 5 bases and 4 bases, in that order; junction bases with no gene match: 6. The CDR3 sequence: CASSLDRGRSDTQYF. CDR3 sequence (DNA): TGTGCCAGCAGTCTGGACAGGGGGAGGTCAGATACGCAGTATTTT. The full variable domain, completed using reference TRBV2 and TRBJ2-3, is EPEVTQTPSHQVTQMGQEVILRCVPISNHLYFYWYRQILGQKVEFLVSFYNNEISEKSEIFDDQFSVERPDGSNFTLKIRSTKLEDSAMYFCASSLDRGRSDTQYFGPGTRLTVL.

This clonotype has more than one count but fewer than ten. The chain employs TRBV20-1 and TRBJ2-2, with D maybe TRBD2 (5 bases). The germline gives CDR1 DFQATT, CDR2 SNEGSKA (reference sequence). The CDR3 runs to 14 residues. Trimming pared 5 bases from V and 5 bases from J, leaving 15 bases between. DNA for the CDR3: TGCAGTGCTGGGTGGTTGGGCGGGACCGGGGAGCTGTTTTTT. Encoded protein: CSAGWLGGTGELFF.